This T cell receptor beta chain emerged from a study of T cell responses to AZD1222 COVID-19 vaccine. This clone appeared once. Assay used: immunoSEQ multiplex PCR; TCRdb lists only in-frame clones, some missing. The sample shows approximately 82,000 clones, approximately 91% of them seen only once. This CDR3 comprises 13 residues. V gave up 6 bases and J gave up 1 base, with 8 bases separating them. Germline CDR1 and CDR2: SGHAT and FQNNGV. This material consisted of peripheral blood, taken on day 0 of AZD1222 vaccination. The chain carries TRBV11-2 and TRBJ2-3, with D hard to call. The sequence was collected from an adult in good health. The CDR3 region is CASSFLGTDTQYF. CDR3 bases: TGTGCCAGCAGTTTCCTAGGCACAGATACGCAGTATTTT.